Shown below are 27 T cell receptor beta chains from a single sample sequenced in a study of Ad26.COV2.S vaccination and SARS-CoV-2 variants. The repertoire was sequenced with immunoSEQ multiplex PCR; TCRdb's copy has only in-frame clones and lacks some. The data show approximately 340,000 clones, with 92% seen just once and 3% to 5% held by the top ten. The specimen was peripheral blood, collected after recovery from COVID-19. The receptors were gathered from a human donor who had recovered from COVID-19.

V usage is TRBV7-9 and J usage is TRBJ1-2; 7 bases match TRBD1. The V gene's germline CDR1 is SEHNR and CDR2 FQNEAQ (reference sequence). The CDR3 totals 14 residues. V trimming: 5 bases; J trimming: 4 bases; junction bases outside the gene matches: 7. CDR3 sequence (DNA): TGTGCCAGCAGCCCCGGACAGGAACGCTATGGCTACACCTTC. Its translation is CASSPGQERYGYTF. The whole variable domain, remainder taken from reference TRBV7-9 and TRBJ1-2, is DTGVSQNPRHKITKRGQNVTFRCDPISEHNRLYWYRQTLGQGPEFLTYFQNEAQLEKSRLLSDRFSAERPKGSFSTLEIQRTEQGDSAMYLCASSPGQERYGYTFGSGTRLTVV.

The table lists this clone with a count of one. The J gene is TRBJ2-5, the V gene TRBV3-1 (or the pseudogene TRBV3-2); 15 bases map to TRBD2. CDR1 and CDR2 (germline): LGHDT, YNNKEL (reference sequence). Trimming took 3 bases from V and 6 from J; bases not matched to a gene: 17. This CDR3 has 20 residues. The DNA of the CDR3 is TGTGCCAGCAGCCAGCCGGGACTAGCGGGGGGCCATGCCCAAGGAAAGACCCAGTACTTC. This sequence encodes CASSQPGLAGGHAQGKTQYF.

The chain carries TRBV6-5 and TRBJ1-1; tentative D call: TRBD1 (5 bases). Trimming cost V 7 bases and J 2 bases, with 11 bases left between them. This CDR3 contains 13 residues. The germline V gene encodes CDR1 MNHEY and CDR2 SVGAGI. The DNA for the CDR3 is TGTGCCAGCAAATACGGGGGTAACACTGAAGCTTTCTTT. Translation: CASKYGGNTEAFF.

The rearrangement uses TRBV11-2 and TRBJ1-4, with D hard to call. V lost 6 bases, J lost 4 bases, and 3 bases lay in between. Germline V gene sequence: CDR1 SGHAT, CDR2 FQNNGV. This CDR3 comprises 11 residues. CDR3 loop: CASRSNEKLFF. The CDR3 DNA sequence: TGTGCCAGCAGAAGTAATGAAAAACTGTTTTTT. Full variable domain (remainder filled in from reference TRBV11-2 and TRBJ1-4): EAGVAQSPRYKIIEKRQSVAFWCNPISGHATLYWYQQILGQGPKLLIQFQNNGVVDDSQLPKDRFSAERLKGVDSTLKIQPAKLEDSAVYLCASRSNEKLFFGSGTQLSVL.

This chain joins TRBV7-2 and TRBJ2-7, with D tentatively TRBD1 (5 bases). This CDR3 contains 15 residues. Germline values: CDR1 SGHTA, CDR2 FQGNSA. The ends were cut back, 2 bases at V and 2 bases at J, with 13 bases in the middle. DNA of the CDR3: TGTGCCAGCAGCTTATTGGGGCAGGGAACCTACGAGCAGTACTTC. Amino acid sequence: CASSLLGQGTYEQYF. The complete variable domain, with remaining parts taken from reference TRBV7-2 and TRBJ2-7, reads GAGVSQSPSNKVTEKGKDVELRCDPISGHTALYWYRQSLGQGLEFLIYFQGNSAPDKSGLPSDRFSAERTGGSVSTLTIQRTQQEDSAVYLCASSLLGQGTYEQYFGPGTRLTVT.

The V gene is TRBV2, the J gene TRBJ1-1; D might be TRBD1 (5 bases). Germline CDR1 SNHLY, CDR2 FYNNEI. Between the trimmed V and J ends, which lost 9 bases and 1 base, there was a span of 21 bases. The CDR3 totals 16 residues. Here the CDR3 DNA reads TGTGCCAGGACCCCTTGGCGGGAGGGGCAGAACACTGAAGCTTTCTTT. This sequence encodes CARTPWREGQNTEAFF.

The genes are TRBV18 and TRBJ2-7; perhaps TRBD1 as D (5 bases). CDR1 and CDR2 (germline): KGHSH, LQKENI. V was shortened by 1 base and J by 0 bases, with 10 bases between the two germline ends. There are 15 residues in the CDR3. CDR3 DNA sequence: TGTGCCAGCTCACCACGGGCAGGGTCCTCCTACGAGCAGTACTTC. It encodes CASSPRAGSSYEQYF.

The V call is TRBV7-9, the J call TRBJ1-1, with D unresolved. Germline-derived CDR1 and CDR2 are SEHNR and FQNEAQ (reference sequence). The length of the CDR3 is 14 residues. V was trimmed by 2 bases and J by 4 bases, leaving 11 bases between them. The CDR3 is CASSLKSPSTEAFF. For the CDR3, the DNA is TGTGCCAGCAGCTTAAAATCCCCCAGCACTGAAGCTTTCTTT.

The genes are TRBV27 and TRBJ1-1; 8 bases are a match to TRBD1. The CDR3 runs 13 residues. Germline V gene lookup returns CDR1 MNHEY and CDR2 SMNVEV (reference sequence). V trimming: 2 bases; J trimming: 4 bases; junction bases outside the gene matches: 0. The chain's CDR3 is CASSLTGGTEAFF. DNA of the CDR3: TGTGCCAGCAGTTTAACAGGGGGCACTGAAGCTTTCTTT.

Only one count was recorded for this clone. The rearrangement joins TRBV5-6 to TRBJ2-2; TRBD1 agrees at 9 bases. Germline V gives CDR1 SGHDT, CDR2 YYEEEE. This CDR3 has 18 amino acids. Losses at the gene ends were 0 bases for V and 1 base for J; bases not matched to a gene: 7. CDR3 sequence: CASSLVGGTGLNTGELFF. The DNA for the CDR3 is TGTGCCAGCAGCTTGGTTGGCGGGACAGGGCTGAACACCGGGGAGCTGTTTTTT.

This CDR3 is CASSRDLQETQYF. The CDR3 DNA sequence: TGTGCCAGCTCAAGGGACCTACAAGAGACCCAGTACTTC. The V gene is TRBV6-5, the J gene TRBJ2-5; D may correspond to TRBD1 or TRBD2 (5 bases each). The CDR3 is made up of 13 amino acids. Germline CDR1 is MNHEY and CDR2 is SVGAGI. The germline V and J ends were trimmed by 8 bases and 2 bases, with 12 bases remaining between them.

The rearrangement links TRBV7-6 to TRBJ2-1; 12 nucleotides agree with TRBD2. V was pared by 5 bases and J by 4 bases, with 3 bases of the junction left unmatched. In germline, CDR1 is SGHVS, CDR2 FNYEAQ. This CDR3 spans 15 amino acids. CDR3 sequence reads: CASSITSGGYNEQFF. The DNA for the CDR3 is TGTGCCAGCAGCATCACTAGCGGGGGGTACAATGAGCAGTTCTTC.

The CDR3 reads CASSQVAGGEQFF. CDR3 nucleotide sequence: TGCGCCAGCAGCCAGGTAGCGGGGGGGGAGCAGTTCTTC. The rearrangement joins TRBV4-3 to TRBJ2-1; 11 nucleotides align to TRBD2. V lost 3 bases and J lost 10; bases outside the gene matches: 2. This CDR3 comprises 13 residues. The germline V gene encodes CDR1 LGHNA and CDR2 YSLEER.

The chain is built from TRBV7-9 and TRBJ1-4; a weak D match, TRBD1 (5 bases). With 1 base removed from V and 6 bases from J, the gap between germline ends came to 9 bases. The germline V gene encodes CDR1 SEHNR and CDR2 FQNEAQ (reference sequence). The length of the CDR3 is 14 residues. The CDR3 is CASSLGTNYEKLFF. The DNA for the CDR3 is TGTGCCAGCAGCTTAGGGACAAACTATGAAAAACTGTTTTTT.

The chain is built from TRBV7-8 and TRBJ1-5; tentatively, D is TRBD1 (6 bases). The germline V and J ends were trimmed by 4 bases and 1 base, with 14 bases remaining between them. There are 16 residues in the CDR3. The V gene's germline CDR1 is SGHVS and CDR2 FQNEAQ. CDR3 bases: TGTGCCAGCAGCTCGAGGGGGGGCGCGAGCAATCAGCCCCAGCATTTT. Residues: CASSSRGGASNQPQHF.

Written as DNA, the CDR3 is TGTGCCAGCAGCTTAAGACAGGGTGGGGAAAAACTGTTTTTT. This translates into CASSLRQGGEKLFF. The chain employs TRBV13 and TRBJ1-4; 7 nucleotides line up with TRBD1. Germline trimming cut 2 bases from V and 8 bases from J; bases unmatched to any gene: 5. This CDR3 has 14 residues. Germline V gene sequence: CDR1 PRHDT, CDR2 FYEKMQ (reference sequence).

This chain joins TRBV2 and TRBJ1-5; 9 bases fit TRBD1. Trimming at V came to 4 bases and at J to 6 bases, leaving 13 bases not matched to a gene. The CDR3 has 17 amino acids. Germline-derived CDR1 and CDR2 are SNHLY and FYNNEI. CDR3 protein: CASSGRPGTGLSQPQHF. CDR3 bases: TGTGCCAGCAGTGGACGGCCCGGGACAGGGTTGAGTCAGCCCCAGCATTTT. The full variable domain, with the rest looked up from reference TRBV2 and TRBJ1-5, is EPEVTQTPSHQVTQMGQEVILRCVPISNHLYFYWYRQILGQKVEFLVSFYNNEISEKSEIFDDQFSVERPDGSNFTLKIRSTKLEDSAMYFCASSGRPGTGLSQPQHFGDGTRLSIL.

The chain combines TRBV7-3 with TRBJ1-1, with 8 bases lining up with TRBD1. The V segment lost 5 bases and the J segment 6 bases; nucleotides outside the gene matches: 11. CDR1 SGHTA and CDR2 FQGTGA come from the germline V gene. The CDR3 is 15 residues long. The CDR3 coding sequence is TGTGCCAGCAGCCAAACCGGACAGGGCAACGCTGAAGCTTTCTTT. Protein product: CASSQTGQGNAEAFF.

This clone was seen once. This sequence joins TRBV3-1 (or the pseudogene TRBV3-2) and TRBJ1-2; TRBD1 might be the D (6 bases). The germline CDR1 and CDR2 sequences are LGHDT and YNNKEL (reference sequence). This CDR3 region has 14 residues. Trimming cost V 3 bases and J 4 bases, with 12 bases left between them. The CDR3 DNA reads as TGTGCCAGCAGCCAGCCGGGACACCGCTATGGCTACACCTTC. Residues: CASSQPGHRYGYTF.

The V and J genes are TRBV4-3 and TRBJ1-2; D not certain. Trimming pared 1 base from V and 7 bases from J, leaving 13 bases between. Germline assignment: CDR1 LGHNA and CDR2 YSLEER. The CDR3 spans 14 residues. CDR3: CASSQGVVGGGYTF. The CDR3 coding sequence is TGCGCCAGCAGCCAAGGCGTTGTTGGTGGTGGCTACACCTTC.

The gene calls are TRBV29-1 and TRBJ2-3; D unresolved. The germline gives CDR1 SQVTM, CDR2 ANQGSEA. V was cut by 3 bases and J by 6 bases, with 4 bases left in between. This CDR3 is 10 amino acids long. CDR3 sequence: CSVDGDTQYF. CDR3 DNA sequence: TGCAGCGTTGACGGGGATACGCAGTATTTT.

The chain links TRBV7-9 to TRBJ1-5; no clear D gene. Germline assignment: CDR1 SEHNR and CDR2 FQNEAQ (reference sequence). V gave up 3 bases and J gave up 6 bases, with 18 bases separating them. This CDR3 is built from 16 residues. The chain's CDR3 is CASSFSGQQRVQPQHF. In nucleotides, the CDR3 is TGTGCCAGCAGCTTCTCGGGTCAACAGAGGGTTCAGCCCCAGCATTTT.

The chain recombines TRBV21-1 with TRBJ1-1. TRBV21-1 is noted as a pseudogene. The CDR3 is 13 amino acids. CDR3 sequence reads: CASSSCLDPMAFF. CDR3 nucleotide sequence: TGTGCCAGCAGCTCCTGCCTGGATCCAATGGCTTTCTTT.

The J gene is TRBJ1-2, the V gene TRBV7-8; D is unresolved. The CDR3 loop spans 16 amino acids. The ends were cut back, 0 bases at V and 4 bases at J, with 15 bases in the middle. The germline V gene has CDR1 SGHVS and CDR2 FQNEAQ. For the CDR3, the DNA is TGTGCCAGCAGCTTAGCGAAGAACCCCTGGGGCTATGGCTACACCTTC. It codes for CASSLAKNPWGYGYTF.

V and J are TRBV19 and TRBJ2-1; the match to TRBD2 covers 8 bases. This CDR3 comprises 17 residues. Germline-derived CDR1 and CDR2 are LNHDA and SQIVND (reference sequence). V was pared by 4 bases and J by 5 bases, with 13 bases of the junction left unmatched. The CDR3: CASSKISGAYGDNEQFF. DNA of the CDR3: TGTGCCAGTAGTAAGATTAGCGGGGCGTACGGAGACAATGAGCAGTTCTTC.

This sequence joins TRBV5-1 and TRBJ2-3; maybe TRBD2 (6 bases). This CDR3 is 16 amino acids long. Germline assignment: CDR1 SGHRS and CDR2 YFSETQ. Trimming stripped 3 bases from V and 2 bases from J, with 16 bases between. Here the CDR3 reads CASSSGLPIPTDTQYF. The CDR3 DNA reads as TGCGCCAGCAGCTCGGGACTGCCAATCCCCACAGATACGCAGTATTTT. The full variable domain, its missing parts supplied by reference TRBV5-1 and TRBJ2-3, is KAGVTQTPRYLIKTRGQQVTLSCSPISGHRSVSWYQQTPGQGLQFLFEYFSETQRNKGNFPGRFSGRQFSNSRSEMNVSTLELGDSALYLCASSSGLPIPTDTQYFGPGTRLTVL.

The chain links TRBV4-1 to TRBJ2-7, with D unclear. Germline CDR1 is MGHRA and CDR2 is YSYEKL. The CDR3 consists of 15 residues. Trimming pared 1 base from V and 3 bases from J, leaving 13 bases between. The CDR3 DNA reads TGCGCCAGCAGCCAAGTACTGAATGGGATCTACGAGCAGTACTTC. It codes for CASSQVLNGIYEQYF.